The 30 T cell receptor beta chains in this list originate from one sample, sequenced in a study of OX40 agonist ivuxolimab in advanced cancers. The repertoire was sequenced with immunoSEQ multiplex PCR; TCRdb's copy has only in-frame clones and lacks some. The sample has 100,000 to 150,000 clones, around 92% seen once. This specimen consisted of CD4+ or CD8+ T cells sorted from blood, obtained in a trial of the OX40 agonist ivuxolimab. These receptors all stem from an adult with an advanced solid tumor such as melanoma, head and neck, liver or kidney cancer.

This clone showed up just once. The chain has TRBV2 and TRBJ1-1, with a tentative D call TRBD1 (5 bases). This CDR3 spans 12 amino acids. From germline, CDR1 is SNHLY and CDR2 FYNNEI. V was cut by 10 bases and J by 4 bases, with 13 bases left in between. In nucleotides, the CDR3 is TGTGCCACCCCGGGGGGGGGCACTGAAGCTTTCTTT. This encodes CATPGGGTEAFF.

The CDR3, as DNA: TGTGCCAGCAGCGCGACTAGCGACCGCACAGATACGCAGTATTTT. Its translation is CASSATSDRTDTQYF. The chain uses TRBV4-2 and TRBJ2-3, with 8 bases fitting TRBD2. V shed 5 bases, J shed 1 base, and the junction held 5 bases outside the gene matches. CDR3 size: 15 residues. Germline CDR1 reads LGHNA; CDR2 reads YNFKEQ.

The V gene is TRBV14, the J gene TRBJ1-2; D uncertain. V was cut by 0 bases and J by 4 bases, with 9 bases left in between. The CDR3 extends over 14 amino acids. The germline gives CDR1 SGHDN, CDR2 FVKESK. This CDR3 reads CASSQDSEVYGYTF. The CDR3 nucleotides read TGTGCCAGCAGCCAAGATTCAGAAGTCTATGGCTACACCTTC.

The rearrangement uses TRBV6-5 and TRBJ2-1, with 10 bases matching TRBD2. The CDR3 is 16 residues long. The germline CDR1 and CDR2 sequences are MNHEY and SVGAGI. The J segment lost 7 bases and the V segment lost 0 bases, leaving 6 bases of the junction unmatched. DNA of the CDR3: TGTGCCAGCAGTTACTCGAGCGGGAGGGCCGGGAATGAGCAGTTCTTC. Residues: CASSYSSGRAGNEQFF.

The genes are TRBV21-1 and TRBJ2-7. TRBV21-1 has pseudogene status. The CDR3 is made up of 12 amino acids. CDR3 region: CASSKGAYEQYF. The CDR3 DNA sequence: TGTGCCAGCAGCAAAGGTGCCTACGAGCAGTACTTC.

CDR3: CASSLDRPHYEQYF. For the CDR3, the DNA is TGTGCCAGCAGTTTAGACAGGCCCCACTACGAGCAGTACTTC. The V gene is TRBV28, the J gene TRBJ2-7; D might be TRBD1 (6 bases). Trimming shortened V by 2 bases and J by 3 bases, and 11 bases separated the two germline ends. CDR1 is MDHEN, CDR2 SYDVKM, per germline. This CDR3 is built from 14 residues.

CDR3 nucleotides: TGTGCCAGCAGCTCCTCCCCGGGACTCCGCTCTGGGGCCAACGTCCTGACTTTC. It specifies CASSSSPGLRSGANVLTF. The chain joins TRBV5-4 to TRBJ2-6, with D perhaps TRBD2 (6 bases). Germline V gene lookup returns CDR1 SGHNT and CDR2 YYREEE (reference sequence). Trimming removed 3 bases from V and 0 bases from J, with 16 bases in between. The CDR3 spans 18 residues.

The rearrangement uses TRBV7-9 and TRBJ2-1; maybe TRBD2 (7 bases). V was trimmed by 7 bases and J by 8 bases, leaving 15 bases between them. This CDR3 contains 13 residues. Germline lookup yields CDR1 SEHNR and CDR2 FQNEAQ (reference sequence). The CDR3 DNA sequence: TGTGCCAGCAAGCTGGGCGGGGGCGATGAGCAGTTCTTC. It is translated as CASKLGGGDEQFF.

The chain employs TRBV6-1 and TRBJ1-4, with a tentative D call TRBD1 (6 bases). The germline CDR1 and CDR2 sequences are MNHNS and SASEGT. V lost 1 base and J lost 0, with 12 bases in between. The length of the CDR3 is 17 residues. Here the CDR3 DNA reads TGTGCCAGCAGTGAAGGGGGGGGGCTTGCAACTAATGAAAAACTGTTTTTT. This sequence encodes CASSEGGGLATNEKLFF.

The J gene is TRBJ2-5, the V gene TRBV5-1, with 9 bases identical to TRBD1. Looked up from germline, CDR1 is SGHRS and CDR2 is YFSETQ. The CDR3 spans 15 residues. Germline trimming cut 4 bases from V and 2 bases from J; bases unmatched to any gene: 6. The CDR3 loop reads CASSRWDREQETQYF. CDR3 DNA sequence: TGCGCCAGCAGCCGTTGGGACAGGGAACAAGAGACCCAGTACTTC.

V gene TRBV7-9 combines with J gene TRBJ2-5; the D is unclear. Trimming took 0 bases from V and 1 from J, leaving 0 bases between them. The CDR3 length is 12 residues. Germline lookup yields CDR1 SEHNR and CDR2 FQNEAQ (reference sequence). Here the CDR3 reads CASSLAQETQYF. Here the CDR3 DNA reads TGTGCCAGCAGCTTAGCCCAAGAGACCCAGTACTTC. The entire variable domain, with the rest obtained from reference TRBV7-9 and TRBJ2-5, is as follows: DTGVSQNPRHKITKRGQNVTFRCDPISEHNRLYWYRQTLGQGPEFLTYFQNEAQLEKSRLLSDRFSAERPKGSFSTLEIQRTEQGDSAMYLCASSLAQETQYFGPGTRLLVL.

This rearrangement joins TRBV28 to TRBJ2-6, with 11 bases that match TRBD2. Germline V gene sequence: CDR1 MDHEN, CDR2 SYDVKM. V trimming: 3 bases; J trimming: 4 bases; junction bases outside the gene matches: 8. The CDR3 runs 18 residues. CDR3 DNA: TGTGCCAGCAGTTTTAGAGTAGCGGGAGGGACGGGGGCCAACGTCCTGACTTTC. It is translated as CASSFRVAGGTGANVLTF.

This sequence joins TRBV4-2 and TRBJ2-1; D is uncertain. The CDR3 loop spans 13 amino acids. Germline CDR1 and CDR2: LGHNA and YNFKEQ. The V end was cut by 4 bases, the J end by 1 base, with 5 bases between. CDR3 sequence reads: CASSRESYNEQFF. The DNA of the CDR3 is TGTGCCAGCAGCCGAGAATCCTACAATGAGCAGTTCTTC.

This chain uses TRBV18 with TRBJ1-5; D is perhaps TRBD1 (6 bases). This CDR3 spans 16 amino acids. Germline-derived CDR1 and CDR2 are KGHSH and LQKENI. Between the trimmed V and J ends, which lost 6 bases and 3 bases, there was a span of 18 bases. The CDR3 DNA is TGTGCCAGCTCCGCCGAGGCAGGGGAATACAATCAGCCCCAGCATTTT. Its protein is CASSAEAGEYNQPQHF. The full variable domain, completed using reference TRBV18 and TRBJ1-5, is NAGVMQNPRHLVRRRGQEARLRCSPMKGHSHVYWYRQLPEEGLKFMVYLQKENIIDESGMPKERFSAEFPKEGPSILRIQQVVRGDSAAYFCASSAEAGEYNQPQHFGDGTRLSIL.

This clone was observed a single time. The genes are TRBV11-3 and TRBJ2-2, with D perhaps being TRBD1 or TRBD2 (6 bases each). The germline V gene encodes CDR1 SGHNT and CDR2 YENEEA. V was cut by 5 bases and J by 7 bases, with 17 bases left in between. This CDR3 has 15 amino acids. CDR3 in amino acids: CASSPRGRPGGELFF. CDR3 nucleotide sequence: TGTGCCAGCAGCCCTCGGGGGCGACCGGGCGGGGAGCTGTTTTTT.

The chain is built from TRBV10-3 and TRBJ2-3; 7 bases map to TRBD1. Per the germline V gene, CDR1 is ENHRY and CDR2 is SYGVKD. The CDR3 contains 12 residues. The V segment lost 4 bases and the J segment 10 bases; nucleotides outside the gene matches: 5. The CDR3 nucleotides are TGTGCCATCAGTGGACAGGGAAGAGCGCAGTATTTT. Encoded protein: CAISGQGRAQYF.

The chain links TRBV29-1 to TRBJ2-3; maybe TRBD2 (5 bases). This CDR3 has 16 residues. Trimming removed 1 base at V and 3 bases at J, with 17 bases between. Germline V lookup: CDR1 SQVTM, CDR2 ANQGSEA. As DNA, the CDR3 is TGCAGCGTTGAAGGGCAGCGGAACTCGGGGACAGATACGCAGTATTTT. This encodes CSVEGQRNSGTDTQYF.

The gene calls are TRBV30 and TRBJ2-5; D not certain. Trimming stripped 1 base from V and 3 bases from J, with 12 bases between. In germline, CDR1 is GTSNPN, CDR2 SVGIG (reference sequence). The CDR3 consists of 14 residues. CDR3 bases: TGTGCCTGGAGTGCTCGTCGGATTAAAGAGACCCAGTACTTC. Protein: CAWSARRIKETQYF.

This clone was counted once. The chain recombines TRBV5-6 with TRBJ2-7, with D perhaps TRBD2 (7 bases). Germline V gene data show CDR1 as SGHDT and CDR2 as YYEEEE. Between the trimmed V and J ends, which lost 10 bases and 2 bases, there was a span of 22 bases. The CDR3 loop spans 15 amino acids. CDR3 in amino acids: CAAFLGGGHTYEQYF. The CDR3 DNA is TGTGCCGCCTTTTTAGGGGGGGGACATACCTACGAGCAGTACTTC.

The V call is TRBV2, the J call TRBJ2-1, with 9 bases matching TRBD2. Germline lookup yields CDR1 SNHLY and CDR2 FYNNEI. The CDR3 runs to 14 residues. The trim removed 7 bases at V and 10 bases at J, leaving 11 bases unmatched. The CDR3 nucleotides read TGTGCCAGCATGCTGGCTAGCGGGACGAACGAGCAGTTCTTC. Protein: CASMLASGTNEQFF. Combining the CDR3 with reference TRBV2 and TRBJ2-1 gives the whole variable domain EPEVTQTPSHQVTQMGQEVILRCVPISNHLYFYWYRQILGQKVEFLVSFYNNEISEKSEIFDDQFSVERPDGSNFTLKIRSTKLEDSAMYFCASMLASGTNEQFFGPGTRLTVL.

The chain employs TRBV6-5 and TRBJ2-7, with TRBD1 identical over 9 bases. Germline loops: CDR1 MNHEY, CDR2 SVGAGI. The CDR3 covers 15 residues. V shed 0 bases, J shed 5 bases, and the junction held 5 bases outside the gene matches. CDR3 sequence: CASSYSSGQGNEQYF. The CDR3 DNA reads TGTGCCAGCAGTTACTCCTCGGGACAGGGCAACGAGCAGTACTTC.

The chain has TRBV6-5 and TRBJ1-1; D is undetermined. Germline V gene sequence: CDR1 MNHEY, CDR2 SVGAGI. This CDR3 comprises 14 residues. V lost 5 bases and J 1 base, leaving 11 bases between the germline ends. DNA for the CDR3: TGTGCCAGCAGTAACCTGGCAGGGAACACTGAAGCTTTCTTT. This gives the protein CASSNLAGNTEAFF.

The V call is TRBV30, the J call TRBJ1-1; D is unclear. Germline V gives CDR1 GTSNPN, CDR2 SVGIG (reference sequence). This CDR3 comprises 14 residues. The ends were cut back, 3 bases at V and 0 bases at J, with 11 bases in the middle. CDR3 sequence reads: CAWSTGRMNTEAFF. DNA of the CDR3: TGTGCCTGGAGCACGGGCCGTATGAACACTGAAGCTTTCTTT.

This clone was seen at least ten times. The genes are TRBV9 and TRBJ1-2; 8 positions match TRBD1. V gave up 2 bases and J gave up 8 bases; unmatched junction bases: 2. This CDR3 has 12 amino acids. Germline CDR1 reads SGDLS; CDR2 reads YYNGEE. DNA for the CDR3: TGTGCCAGCAGCGTGACAGGGGACGGCTACACCTTC. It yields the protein CASSVTGDGYTF.

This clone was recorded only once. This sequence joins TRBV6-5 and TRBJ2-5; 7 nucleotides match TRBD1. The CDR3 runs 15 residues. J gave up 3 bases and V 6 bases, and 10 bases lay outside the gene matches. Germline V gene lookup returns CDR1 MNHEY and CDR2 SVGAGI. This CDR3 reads CASSPGTGVEETQYF. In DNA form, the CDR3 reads TGTGCCAGCAGCCCTGGAACAGGGGTCGAAGAGACCCAGTACTTC.

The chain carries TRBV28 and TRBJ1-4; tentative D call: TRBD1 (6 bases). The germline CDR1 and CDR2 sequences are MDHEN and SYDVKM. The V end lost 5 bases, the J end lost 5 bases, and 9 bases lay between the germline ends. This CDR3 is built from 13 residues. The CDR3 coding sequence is TGTGCCAGCAGTCTCGACAGGAATGAAAAACTGTTTTTT. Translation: CASSLDRNEKLFF.

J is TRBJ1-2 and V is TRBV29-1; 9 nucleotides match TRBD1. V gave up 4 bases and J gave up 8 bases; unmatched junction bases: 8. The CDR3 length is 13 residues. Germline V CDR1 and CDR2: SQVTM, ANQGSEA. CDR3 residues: CSVGQGDLWGYTF. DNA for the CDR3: TGCAGCGTTGGACAGGGGGACCTATGGGGCTACACCTTC.

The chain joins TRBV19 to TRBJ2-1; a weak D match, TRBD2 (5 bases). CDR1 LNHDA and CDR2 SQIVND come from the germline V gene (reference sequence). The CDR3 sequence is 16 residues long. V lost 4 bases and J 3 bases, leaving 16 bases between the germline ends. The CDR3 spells CASSKDSIRYYNEQFF. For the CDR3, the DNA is TGTGCCAGTAGTAAGGACTCGATCCGTTACTACAATGAGCAGTTCTTC.

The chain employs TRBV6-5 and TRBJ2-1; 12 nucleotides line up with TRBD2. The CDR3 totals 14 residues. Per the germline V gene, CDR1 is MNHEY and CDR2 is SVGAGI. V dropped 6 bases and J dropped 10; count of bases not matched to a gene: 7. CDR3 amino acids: CASSYRLAGDEQFF. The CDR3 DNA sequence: TGTGCCAGCAGCTACCGACTAGCGGGAGACGAGCAGTTCTTC.

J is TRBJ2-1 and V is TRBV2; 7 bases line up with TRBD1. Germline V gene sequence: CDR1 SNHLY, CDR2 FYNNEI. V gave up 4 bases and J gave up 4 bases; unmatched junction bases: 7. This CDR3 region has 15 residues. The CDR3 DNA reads TGTGCCAGCAGTGTACGACAGGGTGGTTACAATGAGCAGTTCTTC. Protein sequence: CASSVRQGGYNEQFF.